One sample yielded the 16 T cell receptor beta chains listed below, sequenced in a study of beta chain features in type 1 diabetes. Expressed TCRB transcripts were sequenced because the isolated RNA had all been reverse transcribed beforehand. This table comes from immunoSEQ multiplex PCR, and its TCRdb copy is limited to in-frame clones, with some not included. Seen here are hundreds of thousands of clones, roughly 12% observed once, and the top ten hold more than 0.015%. Material for sequencing was naive CD4+ T cells from blood. Every receptor here comes from a young man in good health.

The table lists this clone with a few counts. The chain combines TRBV20-1 with TRBJ1-5; D is perhaps TRBD1 (6 bases). The CDR3 has 11 residues. From germline, CDR1 is DFQATT and CDR2 SNEGSKA (reference sequence). Between the trimmed V and J ends, which lost 4 bases and 6 bases, there was a span of 7 bases. The CDR3 loop reads CSAKGGQPQHF. The CDR3 bases are TGCAGTGCTAAAGGGGGTCAGCCCCAGCATTTT.

This clone appeared a few times. V gene TRBV4-3 combines with J gene TRBJ2-5, with TRBD2 identical over 7 bases. V shed 4 bases and J 2 bases; nucleotides not matched to a gene: 10. This CDR3 region has 16 residues. Germline CDR1 reads LGHNA; CDR2 reads YSLEER. The CDR3 DNA reads as TGCGCCAGCAGCCCACGCCCGGGACTAAGTCAAGAGACCCAGTACTTC. This translates into CASSPRPGLSQETQYF.

This clone was seen a handful of times. The chain employs TRBV25-1 and TRBJ1-1; D possibly corresponds to TRBD1 (5 bases). The CDR3 runs 15 residues. Germline CDR1 MGHDK, CDR2 SYGVNS. V lost 4 bases and J 2 bases, leaving 14 bases between the germline ends. The CDR3 sequence is CASSAREWKNTEAFF. In DNA, the CDR3 is TGTGCCAGCAGTGCCAGGGAATGGAAAAACACTGAAGCTTTCTTT.

The chain links TRBV28 to TRBJ2-1; weak D call: TRBD1 (5 bases). CDR3 size: 11 residues. The germline gives CDR1 MDHEN, CDR2 SYDVKM. V shed 3 bases and J shed 13 bases, with 10 bases lying between them. In nucleotides, the CDR3 is TGTGCCAGCAGTTTCGTCAGGGAACAGTTCTTC. Translation: CASSFVREQFF.

This clone occurred a few times. This sequence joins TRBV30 and TRBJ1-1; D is ambiguous. V lost 0 bases to trimming and J lost 7 bases, with 9 bases between them. Germline CDR1 reads GTSNPN; CDR2 reads SVGIG (reference sequence). This CDR3 has 12 residues. DNA for the CDR3: TGTGCCTGGAGTGTCACTAACCTTGAAGCTTTCTTT. Amino acids: CAWSVTNLEAFF.

This clone was seen a handful of times. This chain connects TRBV5-4 to TRBJ1-2, with TRBD1 as a possible D gene (5 bases). The germline V gene has CDR1 SGHNT and CDR2 YYREEE (reference sequence). CDR3 length equals 16 residues. The V and J ends lost 3 bases and 2 bases respectively, with 17 bases between them. DNA of the CDR3: TGTGCCAGCAGCTATGTCGGCAGGGTTGTAAACTATGGCTACACCTTC. Amino acids: CASSYVGRVVNYGYTF.

This clone was picked up a small number of times. This CDR3 is also generated by other DNA sequences in the sample. The rearrangement links TRBV9 to TRBJ2-5; D might be TRBD2 (6 bases). The CDR3 extends over 14 amino acids. CDR1 is SGDLS and CDR2 is YYNGEE in the germline V gene. V was cut by 2 bases and J by 0 bases, with 8 bases left in between. The CDR3: CASSVGLYQETQYF. The CDR3 region has the DNA TGTGCCAGCAGCGTCGGACTATACCAAGAGACCCAGTACTTC.

V is TRBV5-7 and J is TRBJ2-7; tentative D call: TRBD1 (5 bases). TRBV5-7 is recorded as an ORF, its role being uncertain. V lost 1 base and J 1 base, leaving 18 bases between the germline ends. The CDR3 totals 17 residues. The CDR3 nucleotides read TGTGCCAGCAGCTTGCTTTTTAGGGGTCCACCTTCCTACGAGCAGTACTTC. Its translation is CASSLLFRGPPSYEQYF.

This clone was recorded a few times. The chain employs TRBV9 and TRBJ1-2; the D is unclear. This CDR3 has 15 amino acids. The V end lost 0 bases, the J end lost 1 base, and 10 bases lay between the germline ends. The germline gives CDR1 SGDLS, CDR2 YYNGEE. CDR3 protein: CASSVGFEGNYGYTF. The CDR3 DNA reads as TGTGCCAGCAGCGTAGGATTTGAGGGTAACTATGGCTACACCTTC.

This chain links TRBV19 with TRBJ2-7; 14 nucleotides line up with TRBD2. CDR3 length: 16 amino acids. In germline, CDR1 is LNHDA, CDR2 SQIVND (reference sequence). Germline trimming cut 5 bases from V and 6 bases from J; bases unmatched to any gene: 9. The CDR3 region is CASSPGTSGRPLEQYF. The DNA of the CDR3 is TGTGCCAGTAGTCCAGGGACTAGCGGGAGACCCCTCGAGCAGTACTTC.

This clone showed up just a few times. This sequence joins TRBV18 and TRBJ2-1; 9 nucleotides align to TRBD2. The trim removed 3 bases at V and 2 bases at J, leaving 2 bases unmatched. The CDR3 sequence is 15 residues long. Germline V lookup: CDR1 KGHSH, CDR2 LQKENI. The CDR3 bases are TGTGCCAGCTCACCGCGGACTAGCGCCTACAATGAGCAGTTCTTC. This encodes CASSPRTSAYNEQFF. Filled out from reference TRBV18 and TRBJ2-1, the complete variable domain reads NAGVMQNPRHLVRRRGQEARLRCSPMKGHSHVYWYRQLPEEGLKFMVYLQKENIIDESGMPKERFSAEFPKEGPSILRIQQVVRGDSAAYFCASSPRTSAYNEQFFGPGTRLTVL.

This chain connects TRBV7-8 to TRBJ1-1; 8 bases align to TRBD1. Per the germline V gene, CDR1 is SGHVS and CDR2 is FQNEAQ. The length of the CDR3 is 14 residues. V gave up 5 bases and J gave up 0 bases; unmatched junction bases: 2. This CDR3 reads CASSPGGLNTEAFF. The CDR3 region has the DNA TGTGCCAGCAGCCCAGGGGGCCTGAACACTGAAGCTTTCTTT.

CDR3 residues: CASRGRRPAEAFF. The DNA of the CDR3 is TGTGCCAGCAGGGGGCGGCGCCCGGCTGAAGCTTTCTTT. The V and J genes are TRBV25-1 and TRBJ1-1, with D tentatively TRBD1 (5 bases). The CDR3 totals 13 residues. Germline CDR1 and CDR2: MGHDK and SYGVNS. The V end was cut by 6 bases, the J end by 6 bases, with 14 bases between.

This clone was counted a few times. V usage is TRBV6-5 and J usage is TRBJ2-7, with 7 bases identical to TRBD1. The V gene end was trimmed by 9 bases and the J gene end by 4 bases; junction bases not matched to a gene: 9. Germline values: CDR1 MNHEY, CDR2 SVGAGI. The CDR3 has 13 amino acids. This CDR3 reads CARGDRDRYEQYF. The CDR3, as DNA: TGTGCCAGGGGCGATCGGGACAGATACGAGCAGTACTTC.

This clone was recorded a few times. This chain links TRBV7-2 with TRBJ2-2; TRBD2 matches at 9 bases. The germline gives CDR1 SGHTA, CDR2 FQGNSA. The V gene end was trimmed by 6 bases and the J gene end by 2 bases; junction bases not matched to a gene: 4. This CDR3 region has 15 residues. The DNA of the CDR3 is TGTGCCAGCAGACGACTAGCGGAAAACACCGGGGAGCTGTTTTTT. Translated: CASRRLAENTGELFF.

The V call is TRBV7-9, the J call TRBJ2-7; 10 bases are shared with TRBD2. CDR1 SEHNR and CDR2 FQNEAQ come from the germline V gene (reference sequence). The CDR3 is 15 residues long. The J segment lost 3 bases and the V segment lost 3 bases, leaving 5 bases of the junction unmatched. CDR3: CASSLASGRLYEQYF. CDR3 coding DNA: TGTGCCAGCAGCTTGGCTAGCGGGAGACTCTACGAGCAGTACTTC.